The entry below describes one TCR beta chain. Its antigen is currently unknown. The data stem from a study of response to subunit inactivated influenza vaccine. Deletions cut 0 bases from V and 0 bases from J, with 17 bases between. Germline CDR1 and CDR2: SGDLS and YYNGEE. The CDR3 loop spans 18 amino acids. TCRdb re-called the RT-PCR reads through MiXCR, storing one row per CDR3 protein. The sample holds 430,000 or so distinct CDR3 sequences, approximately 10% seen once. Study-wide results and caveats: That few new T cells are recruited by each seasonal influenza vaccination was the authors' suggestion.

Sequencing used PBMCs from blood, obtained about 6 weeks after vaccination. This clonotype originated in a man over 45 who received an inactivated influenza vaccine. The chain uses TRBV9 and TRBJ2-3; either TRBD1 or TRBD2 may fit D (6 bases each). CDR3 loop: CASSVASGVGLSTDTQYF. The CDR3 DNA is TGTGCCAGCAGCGTAGCTTCAGGGGTGGGACTGAGCACAGATACGCAGTATTTT. The variable domain in full, with the rest retrieved from reference TRBV9 and TRBJ2-3, is DSGVTQTPKHLITATGQRVTLRCSPRSGDLSVYWYQQSLDQGLQFLIQYYNGEERAKGNILERFSAQQFPDLHSELNLSSLELGDSALYFCASSVASGVGLSTDTQYFGPGTRLTVL.